This TCR beta chain was observed in a study of blood T cell repertoires in COVID-19 (TCRdb year 2020). The study in broad terms: The collaborator samples originated in the United States, Italy and Spain and spanned the acute and convalescent phases of COVID-19. The material from the prospective study consisted of cDNA or gDNA derived from T cells, B-cell-depleted T cells, or PBMCs. Subjects who had been exposed to COVID-19, were actively infected with it, or had recovered from it provided the deeply sampled blood TCRbeta repertoires that made up the dataset. The repertoires were made available in a free public database intended to serve as a resource for research on the immune response to SARS-CoV-2. Samples came from the ongoing ImmuneRACE study (first 160 participants) plus 1,254 subjects from 6 global collaborators. Nearly every sample came with metadata listing a de-identified subject ID, COVID-19 status, age in years and sex. HLA class I and class II types, where available, came from metadata supplied by the sample provider rather than from assay-based typing. Broader findings and caveats from the paper: Clinical and demographic metadata were provided uncurated, with the amount varying by source and participant.

In the prospective study, participants were roughly 18 to 95 years old, resided in approximately 22 geographic areas of the United States, and were enrolled through a virtual design. To assign participants to cohorts, the prospective study relied on clinical history that participants themselves reported in a screening survey and a study questionnaire. For ImmuneRACE Cohort 3, a participant was defined as recovered based on two consecutive negative NP/OP PCR tests, clearance by a healthcare professional, or resolution of symptoms. In the prospective study, mobile phlebotomists collected whole blood, serum and a nasopharyngeal or oropharyngeal swab from each participant. Over an approximately two-month period, participants in the prospective study had the option of providing additional blood draws and questionnaires. Before DNA extraction, prospective study blood samples were shipped either frozen or at room temperature.

This clone appeared a single time. Its antigen is still unknown. The sample holds no much larger clone one base away, and base qualities are not on file. V sheds 0 bases and J sheds 1 base, leaving 7 bases between their ends. CDR1 and CDR2 (LGHNA, YSLEER) derive from the germline V gene. From the cysteine up to the phenylalanine, the CDR3 has a length of 16 residues. This entry keeps only the CDR3 DNA: 48 bases, framed from base 1. TCRbeta CDR3 regions were amplified from genomic DNA using the immunoSEQ Assay, a bias-controlled multiplex PCR. Per the authors' processing: Nucleated cell counts per sample were estimated from amplification of reference gene primers within the assay. Sequence reads were collapsed and filtered to measure the absolute abundance of every unique TCRbeta CDR3 rearrangement. For each sample, productive Simpson clonality was calculated as the square root of Simpson's diversity index across productive rearrangements. Sourced from immuneACCESS, this table was stored by TCRdb with only in-frame sequences that have V and J called. A share of the clones is absent; for the studies checked, an unresolved V gene accounts for under half, and the remainder has no known explanation. The DNA was the basis for D and trimming; V, J and clone size are from that table. The sample includes about 310,000 clones, with around nine tenths observed a single time. The top ten clones comprise approximately 8.8% of the sample.

The V and J segments used are TRBV4-3 and TRBJ2-6; the D gene cannot be resolved reliably. The material sequenced was PBMCs or T cells enriched from blood (not recorded which). The receptor was derived from a woman between 40 and 55 years old who had recovered from COVID-19. The CDR3 reads as follows: CASSQEPRSGANVLTF. The nucleotides are TGCGCCAGCAGCCAAGAGCCACGGTCTGGGGCCAACGTCCTGACTTTC.